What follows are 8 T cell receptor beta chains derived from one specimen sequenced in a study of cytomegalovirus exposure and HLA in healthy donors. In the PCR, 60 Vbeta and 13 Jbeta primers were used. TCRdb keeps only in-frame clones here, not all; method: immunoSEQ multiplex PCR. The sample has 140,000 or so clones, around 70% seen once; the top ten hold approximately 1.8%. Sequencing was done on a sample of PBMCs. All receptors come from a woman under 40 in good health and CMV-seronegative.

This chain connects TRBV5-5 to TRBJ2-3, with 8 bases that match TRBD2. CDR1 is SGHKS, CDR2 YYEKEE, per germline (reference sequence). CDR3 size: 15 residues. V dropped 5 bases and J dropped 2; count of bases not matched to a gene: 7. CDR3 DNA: TGTGCCAGCAGAAAACCGGGACTAGACACAGATACGCAGTATTTT. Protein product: CASRKPGLDTDTQYF. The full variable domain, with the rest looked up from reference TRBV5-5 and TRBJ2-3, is DAGVTQSPTHLIKTRGQQVTLRCSPISGHKSVSWYQQVLGQGPQFIFQYYEKEERGRGNFPDRFSARQFPNYSSELNVNALLLGDSALYLCASRKPGLDTDTQYFGPGTRLTVL.

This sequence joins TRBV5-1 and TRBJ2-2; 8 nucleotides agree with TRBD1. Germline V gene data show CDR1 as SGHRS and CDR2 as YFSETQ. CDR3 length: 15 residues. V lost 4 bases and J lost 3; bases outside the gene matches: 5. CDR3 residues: CASSESGGHTGELFF. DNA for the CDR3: TGCGCCAGCAGCGAGTCAGGGGGCCACACCGGGGAGCTGTTTTTT.

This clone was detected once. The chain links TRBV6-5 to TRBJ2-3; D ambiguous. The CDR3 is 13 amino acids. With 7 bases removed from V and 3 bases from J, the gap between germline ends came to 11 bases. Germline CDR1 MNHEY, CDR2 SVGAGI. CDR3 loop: CASTRPGTDTQYF. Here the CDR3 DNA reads TGTGCCAGCACCAGACCAGGAACAGATACGCAGTATTTT.

Here the CDR3 reads CASSAQGSYEQYF. The DNA of the CDR3 is TGTGCCAGCAGCGCACAGGGGTCCTACGAGCAGTACTTC. J is TRBJ2-5 and V is TRBV6-6; 7 nucleotides align to TRBD1. The J call may be faulty, since TRBJ2-7 better matches the DNA end. Germline V gene lookup returns CDR1 MNHNY and CDR2 SVGAGI (reference sequence). The length of the CDR3 is 13 residues.

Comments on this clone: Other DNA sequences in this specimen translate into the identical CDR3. CDR3 sequence: CASSLGGGTDTQYF. Written as DNA, the CDR3 is TGCGCCAGCAGCTTGGGGGGGGGAACAGATACGCAGTATTTT. J is TRBJ2-3 and V is TRBV5-1, with 7 bases aligning to TRBD2. The V segment lost 0 bases and the J segment 3 bases; nucleotides outside the gene matches: 1. The CDR3 consists of 14 residues. Germline CDR1 reads SGHRS; CDR2 reads YFSETQ.

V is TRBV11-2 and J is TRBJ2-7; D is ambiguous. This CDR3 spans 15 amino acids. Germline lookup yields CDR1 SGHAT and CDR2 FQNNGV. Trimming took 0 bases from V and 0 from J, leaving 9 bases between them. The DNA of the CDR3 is TGTGCCAGCAGCTTAGAGGCAGGTAGCTCCTACGAGCAGTACTTC. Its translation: CASSLEAGSSYEQYF.

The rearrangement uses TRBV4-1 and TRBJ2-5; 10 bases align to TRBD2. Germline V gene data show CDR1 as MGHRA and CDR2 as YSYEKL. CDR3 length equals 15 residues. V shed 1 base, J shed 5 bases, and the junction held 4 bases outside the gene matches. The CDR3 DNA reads TGCGCCAGCAGCCAAGGAGCGGGGGGGCCCGAGACCCAGTACTTC. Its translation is CASSQGAGGPETQYF.

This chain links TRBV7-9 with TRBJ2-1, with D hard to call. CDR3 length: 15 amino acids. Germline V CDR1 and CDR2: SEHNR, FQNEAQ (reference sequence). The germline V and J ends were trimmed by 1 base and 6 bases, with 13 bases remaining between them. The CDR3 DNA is TGTGCCAGCAGCTTAGGTTCCCTATCCCTCAATGAGCAGTTCTTC. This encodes CASSLGSLSLNEQFF.